This note documents a single T cell receptor (beta chain) sequence. Its target is not known. The unsorted libraries were generated from a total of 2 million PBMCs, which had been stored in RNAlater at -80 C. The CDR3 totals 18 residues. With 1 base removed from V and 7 bases from J, the gap between germline ends came to 20 bases. CDR1 is MGHRA and CDR2 is YSYEKL in the germline V gene. This sample was taken from a study of neurological immune-mediated disorders. Study observations and caveats: For the multiple sclerosis repertoire cluster, no association with any clinical or MRI feature was found. Patients with HTLV-1-associated myelopathy showed the most TCR clonal expansion. Those with multiple sclerosis showed the least, falling below healthy controls.

Synthesis of cDNA used 5'RACE (with 10-nucleotide random UMIs). TCRdb re-derived calls from the 5' RACE reads in MiXCR, one entry per CDR3 protein. This table holds tens of thousands of distinct CDR3 sequences, 3.5% to 5% found once. The origin of this receptor is a man in his fifties or sixties with multiple sclerosis. Sequencing input: PBMCs. The chain combines TRBV4-1 with TRBJ1-6, with D uncertain. The CDR3 region has the DNA TGCGCCAGCAGCCAAGCCCGACGGGAGACGAAACCAAATTCACCCCTCCACTTT. Protein: CASSQARRETKPNSPLHF.